Presented here are 25 T cell receptor beta chains from one specimen sequenced in a study of CD8+CD57+ T cells in acquired aplastic anemia. Patients included in sequencing had previously demonstrated CD8+CD57+ cell expansion by flow cytometry. Genomic DNA, serving as template, underwent TCR beta VDJ and CDR3 profiling. TCRdb independently ran MiXCR on the reads; one entry per CDR3 protein. The sample consists of approximately 150,000 distinct CDR3 sequences, 71% of them appearing once. Material: sorted CD4+, CD8+, or CD8+CD57+ T cells (not recorded which) from PBMCs. The receptors derive from a human donor with aplastic anemia.

This clonotype is a singleton in its sample. The chain has TRBV7-2 and TRBJ2-2; the D gene is possibly TRBD2 (6 bases). Germline V gives CDR1 SGHTA, CDR2 FQGNSA. The CDR3 consists of 15 residues. V was cut by 1 base and J by 7 bases, with 13 bases left in between. The DNA for the CDR3 is TGTGCCAGCAGCTTAGTTGGAGGGAAGGGCGGGGAGCTGTTTTTT. Translating gives CASSLVGGKGGELFF.

The rearrangement links TRBV19 to TRBJ2-1; D is unresolved. This CDR3 comprises 17 residues. In germline, CDR1 is LNHDA, CDR2 SQIVND (reference sequence). The V gene lost 4 bases and the J gene lost 1 base, with 17 bases spanning the gap. In DNA form, the CDR3 reads TGTGCCAGTAGTACCCTCTTATTAGCCGAGTCCTACAATGAGCAGTTCTTC. Encoded protein: CASSTLLLAESYNEQFF.

The chain uses TRBV20-1 and TRBJ2-7, with D unresolved. The CDR3 contains 12 residues. Deletions cut 6 bases from V and 2 bases from J, with 11 bases between. Germline V gene lookup returns CDR1 DFQATT and CDR2 SNEGSKA (reference sequence). The CDR3 is CSALRTAYEQYF. CDR3 DNA: TGCAGTGCCCTACGGACGGCCTACGAGCAGTACTTC.

Here the CDR3 reads CASRGSWTDYGYTF. The CDR3 DNA follows: TGTGCCAGTCGCGGATCTTGGACAGACTATGGCTACACCTTC. The rearrangement joins TRBV19 to TRBJ1-2, with D possibly being TRBD1 (6 bases). V was cut by 8 bases and J by 3 bases, with 16 bases left in between. CDR3 length equals 14 residues. CDR1 is LNHDA and CDR2 is SQIVND in the germline V gene (reference sequence).

With regard to this clonotype: The junction differs from germline at one of its ends, possibly a read error. The rearrangement uses TRBV25-1 and TRBJ1-1, with unresolved D. Germline values: CDR1 MGHDK, CDR2 SYGVNS. This CDR3 comprises 13 residues. The CDR3 loop reads CASRFGILTEASF. In DNA, the CDR3 is TGTGCCAGCAGGTTCGGGATACTCACTGAAGCTTCCTTT.

The genes are TRBV20-1 and TRBJ2-5; possibly TRBD2 for D (5 bases). The germline gives CDR1 DFQATT, CDR2 SNEGSKA (reference sequence). V lost 0 bases to trimming and J lost 9 bases, with 14 bases between them. This CDR3 region has 13 residues. The CDR3 DNA follows: TGCAGTGCTAGAGATTGGGGAGAGGAGGCCCAGTACTTC. It is translated as CSARDWGEEAQYF.

The chain employs TRBV5-1 and TRBJ1-5; possible D gene TRBD1, 5 bases. Germline CDR1 is SGHRS and CDR2 is YFSETQ. The CDR3 spans 14 residues. V lost 10 bases and J lost 0, with 14 bases in between. CDR3 DNA sequence: TGCGCCGCCCAGACAGTAGATAGCAATCAGCCCCAGCATTTT. This codes for CAAQTVDSNQPQHF.

This clonotype appeared a few times. The gene calls are TRBV6-4 and TRBJ2-1, with a possible D match to TRBD1 (6 bases). The CDR3 runs 15 residues. Trimming pared 4 bases from V and 7 bases from J, leaving 17 bases between. Germline CDR1 and CDR2: MRHNA and SNTAGT. The CDR3 loop is CASSVEDSLNNEQFF. CDR3 nucleotide sequence: TGTGCCAGCAGTGTAGAGGACAGTCTTAATAATGAGCAGTTCTTC.

This clonotype was detected only once. The rearrangement uses TRBV10-3 and TRBJ1-2, with D maybe TRBD1 (5 bases). This CDR3 has 14 residues. V was shortened by 2 bases and J by 1 base, with 8 bases between the two germline ends. Looked up from germline, CDR1 is ENHRY and CDR2 is SYGVKD. The CDR3 loop reads CAISEDDSNYGYTF. Written as DNA, the CDR3 is TGTGCCATCAGTGAGGACGACAGTAACTATGGCTACACCTTC.

This clonotype was counted between two and nine times. This chain uses TRBV5-1 with TRBJ2-3; no reliable D call. V was trimmed by 2 bases and J by 2 bases, leaving 12 bases between them. Looked up from germline, CDR1 is SGHRS and CDR2 is YFSETQ. The CDR3 runs to 15 residues. The CDR3 sequence is CASSFRSTVTDTQYF. In nucleotides, the CDR3 is TGCGCCAGCAGCTTTAGGTCTACGGTCACAGATACGCAGTATTTT.

The chain recombines TRBV19 with TRBJ1-1; 8 bases map to TRBD1. Trimming took 8 bases from V and 1 from J; bases not matched to a gene: 3. CDR3 length: 13 residues. CDR1 and CDR2 (germline): LNHDA, SQIVND (reference sequence). The CDR3 DNA is TGTGCCAGTGGACAGGGACCGAACACTGAAGCTTTCTTT. Its protein is CASGQGPNTEAFF. The variable domain in full, completed from reference TRBV19 and TRBJ1-1, reads DGGITQSPKYLFRKEGQNVTLSCEQNLNHDAMYWYRQDPGQGLRLIYYSQIVNDFQKGDIAEGYSVSREKKESFPLTVTSAQKNPTAFYLCASGQGPNTEAFFGQGTRLTVV.

The chain recombines TRBV19 with TRBJ2-7; D may be TRBD1 or TRBD2 (5 bases each). Trimming pared 3 bases from V and 6 bases from J, leaving 12 bases between. Looked up from germline, CDR1 is LNHDA and CDR2 is SQIVND (reference sequence). The CDR3 totals 13 residues. The CDR3 spells CASSMRGSIEQYF. In DNA form, the CDR3 reads TGTGCCAGTAGTATGAGGGGTTCGATCGAGCAGTACTTC.

This chain connects TRBV9 to TRBJ2-1, with 10 nucleotides matching TRBD2. The CDR3 sequence is 15 residues long. V shed 0 bases, J shed 7 bases, and the junction held 4 bases outside the gene matches. Germline V gene sequence: CDR1 SGDLS, CDR2 YYNGEE. CDR3 in DNA: TGTGCCAGCAGCGTAGGGACTAGCGGAAGAAATGAGCAGTTCTTC. Amino acid sequence: CASSVGTSGRNEQFF.

This chain joins TRBV6-6 and TRBJ2-1, with 7 bases matching TRBD2. There are 15 residues in the CDR3. CDR1 and CDR2 (germline): MNHNY, SVGAGI (reference sequence). V shed 0 bases, J shed 5 bases, and the junction held 4 bases outside the gene matches. The DNA of the CDR3 is TGTGCCAGCAGTTACTCGGGAGGGACGGACAATGAGCAGTTCTTC. Its protein product is CASSYSGGTDNEQFF.

This chain uses TRBV7-2 with TRBJ2-7; TRBD2 matches 14 bases. CDR1 is SGHTA and CDR2 is FQGNSA in the germline V gene. CDR3 size: 19 residues. V was pared by 5 bases and J by 4 bases, with 16 bases of the junction left unmatched. The CDR3 reads CASSPPGAGTSGRGYEQYF. The CDR3 DNA reads as TGTGCCAGCAGCCCCCCCGGGGCCGGGACTAGCGGGAGAGGGTACGAGCAGTACTTC.

V is TRBV9 and J is TRBJ2-3; tentative D call: TRBD1 (5 bases). From germline, CDR1 is SGDLS and CDR2 YYNGEE. The CDR3 consists of 14 residues. The V end lost 0 bases, the J end lost 7 bases, and 12 bases lay between the germline ends. The CDR3 DNA is TGTGCCAGCAGCGTAGAAGGGGCGGAGAATACGCAGTATTTT. Its translation is CASSVEGAENTQYF.

The V and J genes are TRBV6-5 and TRBJ1-1; no firm D call. The CDR3 is 11 residues long. Trimming took off 6 bases at V and 1 base at J, with 3 bases between the two ends. The germline V gene encodes CDR1 MNHEY and CDR2 SVGAGI. For the CDR3, the DNA is TGTGCCAGCAGGAAGAACACTGAAGCTTTCTTT. It encodes CASRKNTEAFF.

The CDR3 coding sequence is TGCGCCAGCAGCCAAGTCGGAGGCGTCTATAATTCACCCCTCCACTTT. Translating gives CASSQVGGVYNSPLHF. This chain links TRBV4-1 with TRBJ1-6; D not resolved. CDR1 and CDR2 from the germline V gene are MGHRA and YSYEKL. The CDR3 runs to 16 residues. Trimming removed 1 base from V and 3 bases from J, with 10 bases in between.

CDR3 nucleotides: TGTGCCAGCAGCAGGACAGGGGGATTCGACTATGGCTACACCTTC. Its protein product is CASSRTGGFDYGYTF. V usage is TRBV5-8 and J usage is TRBJ1-2; 10 bases line up with TRBD1. J gave up 3 bases and V 4 bases, and 6 bases lay outside the gene matches. The CDR3 is made up of 15 amino acids. The germline V gene encodes CDR1 SGHTS and CDR2 YDEGEE.

The rearrangement uses TRBV6-4 and TRBJ1-1; TRBD1 aligns across 10 bases. The CDR3 extends over 15 amino acids. CDR1 and CDR2 from the germline V gene are MRHNA and SNTAGT. The ends lost 4 bases at V and 4 bases at J; junction bases unmatched: 6. This chain's CDR3 is CASSAGTGESTEAFF. CDR3 bases: TGTGCCAGCAGTGCCGGGACAGGGGAGAGCACTGAAGCTTTCTTT.

The chain is built from TRBV9 and TRBJ1-2; weak D call: TRBD1 (5 bases). The CDR3 loop spans 15 amino acids. Trimming stripped 0 bases from V and 4 bases from J, with 13 bases between. Per germline, CDR1 SGDLS and CDR2 YYNGEE. CDR3 DNA: TGTGCCAGCAGCGTAGCTCTCGGGGACGGCTATGGCTACACCTTC. Translated: CASSVALGDGYGYTF.

The rearrangement links TRBV2 to TRBJ2-6; 7 nucleotides align to TRBD2. The CDR3 spans 16 residues. Trimming cost V 8 bases and J 1 base; bases outside gene matches: 8. Germline V lookup: CDR1 SNHLY, CDR2 FYNNEI. CDR3 amino acids: CASRFAGVSGANVLTF. The CDR3, as DNA: TGTGCCAGCCGTTTCGCGGGAGTTTCTGGGGCCAACGTCCTGACTTTC.

The gene calls are TRBV2 and TRBJ2-7, with 9 bases fitting TRBD2. CDR1 and CDR2 from the germline V gene are SNHLY and FYNNEI. This CDR3 is 14 amino acids long. With V trimmed by 3 bases and J by 4 bases, 4 bases remained unmatched. CDR3 nucleotides: TGTGCCAGCAGTGAGAGCGGGGGGCCGTACGAGCAGTACTTC. The encoded protein is CASSESGGPYEQYF.

This clonotype has a single count. CDR3 residues: CASSDGLAGVLTETQYF. Written as DNA, the CDR3 is TGTGCCAGCAGTGACGGACTAGCGGGGGTCTTAACAGAGACCCAGTACTTC. The V gene is TRBV2, the J gene TRBJ2-5, with 13 bases fitting TRBD2. Germline assignment: CDR1 SNHLY and CDR2 FYNNEI. The CDR3 contains 17 residues. V gave up 3 bases and J gave up 4 bases; unmatched junction bases: 8.

This clonotype was recorded a few times. The rearrangement uses TRBV19 and TRBJ1-4; possible D gene TRBD1, 5 bases. This CDR3 has 14 amino acids. CDR1 is LNHDA and CDR2 is SQIVND in the germline V gene (reference sequence). With 10 bases removed from V and 4 bases from J, the gap between germline ends came to 16 bases. CDR3 bases: TGTGCCACTACAAGTGGGACGCGTAATGAAAAACTGTTTTTT. This codes for CATTSGTRNEKLFF.